This T cell receptor (beta chain) was recovered during a study of T-cell reconstitution after alpha-beta-depleted transplantation in children. The authors prepared the TCRbeta library with unique molecular identifiers. TCRdb reanalysed the PCR reads using MiXCR and keeps one entry per CDR3 protein. The sample records about 360,000 distinct CDR3 sequences, 13% being singletons. The J segment lost 4 bases and the V segment lost 3 bases, leaving 3 bases of the junction unmatched. This CDR3 is built from 14 residues. Per the germline V gene, CDR1 is MDHEN and CDR2 is SYDVKM. The input for sequencing was PBMCs, taken from the stem cell graft. This chain joins TRBV28 and TRBJ2-5; 9 nucleotides match TRBD2. This sequence was found in a human donor who donated a stem cell graft to a child with Fanconi anemia. CDR3 DNA: TGTGCCAGCAGTTTCGGACTAGCGAGAGAGACCCAGTACTTC. It codes for CASSFGLARETQYF.